This entry features one T cell receptor beta chain sequence. What it binds is not known. Other DNA sequences from this sample encode an identical CDR3 as well. Sequencing used immunoSEQ multiplex PCR; TCRdb keeps in-frame clones, though not all of them. The sample contains approximately 20,000 clones, about 78% of which appear only once. The record originates from a study of PD-1 blockade in classical Hodgkin lymphoma. Overall study: Every 2 weeks, patients had 3 mg/kg nivolumab intravenously.

Study results and limitations: Differences between repertoires have undefined causes, possibly disease activity or prior therapy.

V lost 7 bases, J lost 0 bases, and 10 bases lay in between. The CDR3 is 13 amino acids. Germline V CDR1 and CDR2: MNHEY, SVGAGI. Autologous stem cell transplantation was followed by relapse in every patient, and brentuximab vedotin exposure varied. The J gene is TRBJ2-7, the V gene TRBV6-5, with a tentative D call TRBD1 (5 bases). The specimen was peripheral blood mononuclear cells (PBMCs), collected before the second cycle of nivolumab. The sequence was collected from a human donor with classical Hodgkin lymphoma. The CDR3 region has the DNA TGTGCCAGCAATAGGGGAAACTCCTACGAGCAGTACTTC. It encodes CASNRGNSYEQYF.